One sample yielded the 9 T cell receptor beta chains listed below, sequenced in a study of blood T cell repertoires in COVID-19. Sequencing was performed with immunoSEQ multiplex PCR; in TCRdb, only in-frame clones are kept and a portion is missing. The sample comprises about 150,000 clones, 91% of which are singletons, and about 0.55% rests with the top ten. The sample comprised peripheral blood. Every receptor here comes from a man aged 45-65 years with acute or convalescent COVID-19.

Written as DNA, the CDR3 is TGTGCCAGCAGCGTAGTAGCGGGACCAACCGGGGAGCTGTTTTTT. It specifies CASSVVAGPTGELFF. The chain is built from TRBV9 and TRBJ2-2; 8 nucleotides line up with TRBD2. J gave up 5 bases and V 0 bases, and 3 bases lay outside the gene matches. Per the germline V gene, CDR1 is SGDLS and CDR2 is YYNGEE. The CDR3 is 15 residues long.

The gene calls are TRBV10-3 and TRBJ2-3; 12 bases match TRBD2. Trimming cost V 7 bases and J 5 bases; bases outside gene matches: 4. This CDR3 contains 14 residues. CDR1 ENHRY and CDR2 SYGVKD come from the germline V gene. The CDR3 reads CAIKETSGGDTQYF. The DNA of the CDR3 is TGTGCCATCAAGGAGACTAGCGGGGGAGATACGCAGTATTTT.

In DNA, the CDR3 is TGTGCCAGTAGTATACAGGGGAGGGATGAAGCTTTCTTT. This gives the protein CASSIQGRDEAFF. The chain is built from TRBV19 and TRBJ1-1; perhaps TRBD1 as D (6 bases). The CDR3 is made up of 13 amino acids. Germline loops: CDR1 LNHDA, CDR2 SQIVND (reference sequence). The germline V and J ends were trimmed by 2 bases and 7 bases, with 11 bases remaining between them.

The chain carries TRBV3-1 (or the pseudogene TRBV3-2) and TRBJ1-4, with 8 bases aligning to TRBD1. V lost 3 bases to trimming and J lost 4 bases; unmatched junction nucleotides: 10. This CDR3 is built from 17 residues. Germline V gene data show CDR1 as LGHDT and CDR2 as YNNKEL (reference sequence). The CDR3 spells CASSQRTGTGGNEKLFF. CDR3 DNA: TGTGCCAGCAGCCAGAGAACCGGGACAGGTGGTAATGAAAAACTGTTTTTT.

The CDR3 nucleotides are TGTGCCATCAGGGGCGACAGGGGGCTTACTGAAGCTTTCTTT. It specifies CAIRGDRGLTEAFF. The chain carries TRBV10-3 and TRBJ1-1; TRBD1 aligns across 10 bases. V trimming: 6 bases; J trimming: 5 bases; junction bases outside the gene matches: 6. The CDR3 is 14 residues long. The germline V gene encodes CDR1 ENHRY and CDR2 SYGVKD.

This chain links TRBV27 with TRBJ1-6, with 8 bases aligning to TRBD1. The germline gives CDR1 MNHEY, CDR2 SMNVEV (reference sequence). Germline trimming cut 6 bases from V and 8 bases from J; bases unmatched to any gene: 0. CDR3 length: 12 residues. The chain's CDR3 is CASRTGDSPLHF. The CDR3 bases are TGTGCCAGCAGGACAGGGGATTCACCCCTCCACTTT.

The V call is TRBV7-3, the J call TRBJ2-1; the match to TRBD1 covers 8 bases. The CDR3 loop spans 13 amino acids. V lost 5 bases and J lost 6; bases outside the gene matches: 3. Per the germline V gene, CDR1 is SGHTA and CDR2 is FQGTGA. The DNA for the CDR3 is TGTGCCAGCAGCGGACAGGGCCGCAATGAGCAGTTCTTC. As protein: CASSGQGRNEQFF.

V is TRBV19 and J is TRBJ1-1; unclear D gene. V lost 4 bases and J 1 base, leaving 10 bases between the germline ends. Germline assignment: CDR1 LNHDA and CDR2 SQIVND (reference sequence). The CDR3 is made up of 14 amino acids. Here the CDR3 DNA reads TGTGCCAGTAGTACCAATCGGGGGAACACTGAAGCTTTCTTT. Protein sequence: CASSTNRGNTEAFF. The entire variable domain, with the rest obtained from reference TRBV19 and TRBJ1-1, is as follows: DGGITQSPKYLFRKEGQNVTLSCEQNLNHDAMYWYRQDPGQGLRLIYYSQIVNDFQKGDIAEGYSVSREKKESFPLTVTSAQKNPTAFYLCASSTNRGNTEAFFGQGTRLTVV.

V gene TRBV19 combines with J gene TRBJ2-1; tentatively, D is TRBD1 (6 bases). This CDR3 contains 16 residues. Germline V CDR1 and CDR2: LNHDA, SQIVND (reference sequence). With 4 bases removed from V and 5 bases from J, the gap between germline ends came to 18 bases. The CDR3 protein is CASSKQGRLMDNEQFF. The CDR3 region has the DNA TGTGCCAGTAGTAAACAGGGAAGGCTTATGGACAATGAGCAGTTCTTC.